These 21 T cell receptor beta chains originate from one sample sequenced in a study of T cells in Graves' hyperthyroidism and ophthalmopathy. The investigators amplified TCR beta CDR3 regions from RNA transcripts. HTBI primers drove first-round RT-PCR of the TCR CDR3. One entry per CDR3 protein, called by TCRdb with MiXCR from the multiplex PCR reads. The sample contains about 360,000 distinct CDR3 sequences, approximately 25% of which appear only once. The sample taken for sequencing was blood. The receptor set was obtained from a man aged 50 or older with Graves' hyperthyroidism.

The V and J genes are TRBV28 and TRBJ2-7, with 11 bases that match TRBD2. The CDR3 length is 14 residues. Germline lookup yields CDR1 MDHEN and CDR2 SYDVKM. The V segment lost 6 bases and the J segment 4 bases; nucleotides outside the gene matches: 5. The CDR3 region is CASRASGRWYEQYF. CDR3 coding DNA: TGTGCCAGCAGGGCTAGCGGGAGGTGGTACGAGCAGTACTTC.

This rearrangement joins TRBV6-1 to TRBJ2-7, with 7 nucleotides matching TRBD1. Germline loops: CDR1 MNHNS, CDR2 SASEGT. Trimming removed 1 base from V and 1 base from J; junction bases left unmatched: 4. This CDR3 has 15 amino acids. The CDR3 reads CASSEGWDRSYEQYF. The CDR3 coding sequence is TGTGCCAGCAGTGAAGGCTGGGACAGATCCTACGAGCAGTACTTC.

The chain links TRBV5-1 to TRBJ2-5, with D perhaps given as TRBD1 or TRBD2 (5 bases each). V gave up 0 bases and J gave up 7 bases, with 13 bases separating them. The germline V gene has CDR1 SGHRS and CDR2 YFSETQ. The CDR3 loop spans 14 amino acids. CDR3 in DNA: TGCGCCAGCAGCTTGGACAGGAGCGGTGTGACCCAGTACTTC. This encodes CASSLDRSGVTQYF.

This clonotype was picked up many times. The chain combines TRBV20-1 with TRBJ2-1, with TRBD2 matching 12 bases. The CDR3 is 15 residues long. Germline lookup yields CDR1 DFQATT and CDR2 SNEGSKA (reference sequence). Germline trimming cut 3 bases from V and 4 bases from J; bases unmatched to any gene: 4. CDR3 DNA sequence: TGCAGTGCTAGGGCACTAGCGGGAGGATACAATGAGCAGTTCTTC. Its translation: CSARALAGGYNEQFF.

This clonotype was observed many times. The genes are TRBV28 and TRBJ2-7; a possible D gene is TRBD2 (5 bases). This CDR3 has 13 residues. Germline CDR1 and CDR2: MDHEN and SYDVKM. Trimming left V 8 bases short and J 2 bases short, with 13 bases between. The CDR3 nucleotides read TGTGCCAGCTCCATGGACTTTCCCTACGAGCAGTACTTC. Protein sequence: CASSMDFPYEQYF.

The rearrangement uses TRBV5-6 and TRBJ2-7; TRBD1 or TRBD2 may be the D gene (5 bases each). This CDR3 spans 14 amino acids. V lost 4 bases to trimming and J lost 0 bases, with 11 bases between them. Looked up from germline, CDR1 is SGHDT and CDR2 is YYEEEE. The CDR3 is CASSPVGVSYEQYF. The CDR3 DNA reads TGTGCCAGCAGCCCTGTGGGGGTCTCCTACGAGCAGTACTTC. Together with reference TRBV5-6 and TRBJ2-7, the CDR3 gives the full variable domain: DAGVTQSPTHLIKTRGQQVTLRCSPKSGHDTVSWYQQALGQGPQFIFQYYEEEERQRGNFPDRFSGHQFPNYSSELNVNALLLGDSALYLCASSPVGVSYEQYFGPGTRLTVT.

At least ten counts were recorded for this clonotype. The gene calls are TRBV19 and TRBJ1-2, with TRBD1 as a possible D gene (6 bases). The CDR3 runs 17 residues. CDR1 and CDR2 from the germline V gene are LNHDA and SQIVND (reference sequence). The germline V and J ends were trimmed by 6 bases and 2 bases, with 22 bases remaining between them. CDR3 nucleotide sequence: TGTGCCAGTAGCCCCCTTCCGGGACAAGGAGAAAACTATGGCTACACCTTC. Its protein is CASSPLPGQGENYGYTF.

This clonotype was seen ten or more times. This chain joins TRBV7-9 and TRBJ2-3; D may be TRBD1 (6 bases). Germline CDR1 reads SEHNR; CDR2 reads FQNEAQ (reference sequence). V shed 5 bases and J shed 2 bases, with 11 bases lying between them. The CDR3 extends over 14 amino acids. CDR3 coding DNA: TGTGCCAGCAGCCCCCACAGGGACACAGATACGCAGTATTTT. It specifies CASSPHRDTDTQYF.

This chain joins TRBV27 and TRBJ2-7; 9 nucleotides align to TRBD1. Germline V gives CDR1 MNHEY, CDR2 SMNVEV (reference sequence). This CDR3 comprises 15 residues. V lost 5 bases to trimming and J lost 2 bases; unmatched junction nucleotides: 7. The CDR3 DNA is TGTGCCAGCAGTATCGCGGGACAGGGAGCCTACGAGCAGTACTTC. Amino acids: CASSIAGQGAYEQYF.

This clonotype was seen at least ten times. The J gene is TRBJ2-1, the V gene TRBV28, with no clear D. Trimming removed 5 bases at V and 1 base at J, with 12 bases between. Germline CDR1 MDHEN, CDR2 SYDVKM. The CDR3 sequence is 15 residues long. CDR3 sequence: CASSAPIGSYNEQFF. The CDR3 nucleotides read TGTGCCAGCAGTGCCCCTATCGGGTCCTACAATGAGCAGTTCTTC.

The J gene is TRBJ2-2, the V gene TRBV2, with TRBD2 identical over 10 bases. Trimming at V came to 6 bases and at J to 5 bases, leaving 9 bases not matched to a gene. CDR1 and CDR2 from the germline V gene are SNHLY and FYNNEI. The CDR3 extends over 16 amino acids. CDR3 sequence: CASRSGRALGTGELFF. CDR3 bases: TGTGCCAGCAGAAGCGGGAGGGCTCTCGGGACCGGGGAGCTGTTTTTT.

This clonotype was counted many times. A junction end diverges from the germline sequence, so it may reflect a read error. This sequence joins TRBV7-2 and TRBJ2-7, with D perhaps matching TRBD1 (6 bases). This CDR3 contains 15 residues. Germline assignment: CDR1 SGHTA and CDR2 FQGNSA. The CDR3 bases are TGTGCCAGCAGCTTACAAATCAGGGGATCCTCCGAGCAGTACTTC. Its protein is CASSLQIRGSSEQYF.

This clonotype was seen a handful of times. V usage is TRBV20-1 and J usage is TRBJ2-7, with 9 bases aligning to TRBD2. CDR3 length: 14 residues. Trimming cost V 6 bases and J 3 bases; bases outside gene matches: 9. Germline CDR1 is DFQATT and CDR2 is SNEGSKA (reference sequence). The CDR3 protein is CSADARAGGYEQYF. CDR3 nucleotide sequence: TGCAGTGCGGATGCCCGAGCGGGAGGCTACGAGCAGTACTTC.

The chain recombines TRBV3-1 with TRBJ1-3; 9 bases are shared with TRBD1. Germline V CDR1 and CDR2: LGHDT, YNNKEL (reference sequence). The CDR3 contains 15 residues. With 3 bases clipped from V and 4 bases from J, the junction kept 4 bases outside the gene matches. CDR3 nucleotides: TGTGCCAGCAGCCACGGGGACAGGGTAGGAAACACCATATATTTT. Translating it yields CASSHGDRVGNTIYF. Variable domain in full (rest from reference TRBV3-1 and TRBJ1-3): DTAVSQTPKYLVTQMGNDKSIKCEQNLGHDTMYWYKQDSKKFLKIMFSYNNKELIINETVPNRFSPKSPDKAHLNLHINSLELGDSAVYFCASSHGDRVGNTIYFGEGSWLTVV.

The chain employs TRBV19 and TRBJ2-3; D tentatively fits TRBD1 or TRBD2 (5 bases each). CDR1 and CDR2 from the germline V gene are LNHDA and SQIVND (reference sequence). Trimming stripped 9 bases from V and 0 bases from J, with 13 bases between. The CDR3 sequence is 14 residues long. The CDR3 sequence: CASRSGPSTDTQYF. The CDR3 coding sequence is TGTGCCAGCAGGTCGGGACCTAGCACAGATACGCAGTATTTT.

V is TRBV12-5 and J is TRBJ1-2; D call uncertain. The length of the CDR3 is 11 residues. The V gene lost 5 bases and the J gene lost 5 bases, with 6 bases spanning the gap. Per germline, CDR1 LGHNT and CDR2 FRNRAP. In DNA form, the CDR3 reads TGTGCTAGTGGTATAGATTATGGCTACACCTTC. Its protein is CASGIDYGYTF.

This clonotype was observed a handful of times. The chain links TRBV27 to TRBJ2-1; possibly TRBD1 or TRBD2 for D (5 bases each). Per the germline V gene, CDR1 is MNHEY and CDR2 is SMNVEV (reference sequence). Deletions cut 5 bases from V and 1 base from J, with 21 bases between. This CDR3 has 18 amino acids. CDR3 sequence: CASSGSGSSSRSYNEQFF. The DNA for the CDR3 is TGTGCCAGCAGTGGGTCAGGGAGTAGTAGTCGTTCCTACAATGAGCAGTTCTTC.

In its sample, this clonotype was seen a few times. The chain is built from TRBV7-2 and TRBJ2-3; TRBD2 aligns across 10 bases. The CDR3 has 19 residues. The J segment lost 0 bases and the V segment lost 3 bases, leaving 12 bases of the junction unmatched. Germline assignment: CDR1 SGHTA and CDR2 FQGNSA. CDR3 loop: CASSLDWASGSFSTDTQYF. The CDR3 DNA sequence: TGTGCCAGCAGCTTGGATTGGGCTAGCGGGAGTTTTAGCACAGATACGCAGTATTTT.

The table lists this clonotype with many counts. The chain employs TRBV11-2 and TRBJ2-3; either TRBD1 or TRBD2 may supply D (6 bases each). Trimming cost V 3 bases and J 4 bases, with 11 bases left between them. The CDR3 spans 14 residues. Germline CDR1 reads SGHAT; CDR2 reads FQNNGV. DNA for the CDR3: TGTGCCAGCAGCTTCTCAGGGGAGGCAGATACGCAGTATTTT. As protein: CASSFSGEADTQYF.

The chain's CDR3 is CASSASGSAYNEQFF. The CDR3 region has the DNA TGTGCCAGCAGCGCCAGCGGGAGTGCCTACAATGAGCAGTTCTTC. The V gene is TRBV9, the J gene TRBJ2-1, with TRBD2 identical over 8 bases. Trimming cost V 3 bases and J 2 bases; bases outside gene matches: 4. Looked up from germline, CDR1 is SGDLS and CDR2 is YYNGEE. This CDR3 has 15 residues.

J is TRBJ2-1 and V is TRBV7-9; 11 positions match TRBD1. Germline assignment: CDR1 SEHNR and CDR2 FQNEAQ (reference sequence). The CDR3 consists of 14 residues. Trimming cost V 5 bases and J 10 bases; bases outside gene matches: 7. The CDR3 is CASSARDRGVEQFF. The CDR3 DNA reads TGTGCCAGCAGCGCAAGGGACAGGGGGGTCGAGCAGTTCTTC.